This T cell receptor (beta chain) derives from a study of metastatic and nonmetastatic thyroid tumors (dated by TCRdb to 2020 to 2022). For context, the study as a whole: Repertoires from peripheral blood and from tumor or nodule tissue samples of malignant and benign thyroid patients were compared.

The junction shows trimming of 5 bases on V and 1 base on J, and the gene matches do not reach 3 bases of it. The germline V gene specifies SQVTM as CDR1 and ANQGSEA as CDR2. CDR3 length: 15 amino acids, cysteine to phenylalanine. Of the read, only the CDR3 DNA is kept; its 45 bases are in frame from base 1. To prepare the library, PCR was applied. The instrument was an Illumina HiSeq 4000. The TCR beta-chain CDR3 region of each patient was profiled by high-throughput sequencing. Per the authors' processing: Drawing on CDR3 differences between clinicopathological groups, the researchers built a classifier meant to tell apart patients with distant-metastatic papillary thyroid cancer. To measure repertoire diversity the researchers used the Shannon index, while the Morisita-Horn index served to gauge how similar the tumor and blood repertoires were. TCRdb reprocessed the public reads (quality trimming at Q25 with fastp, clone calling with MiXCR) and kept in-frame beta chains. The V and J calls and clone size are TCRdb's, not the authors'. The sample contains over 15,000 clones, over 20% of them found a single time. Of the sample, roughly 12% falls within the top ten clones.

This clone was seen repeatedly, ten times or more. The clone's antigen remains unknown. No base qualities exist here, and no much larger clone lies one base off it. General conclusions and limits of the study: In both blood and tumor samples, malignant tumors were reported to have significantly higher TCR beta diversity than benign nodules.

No patient had received any treatment before thyroid surgery. The study retrospectively analysed patient clinical samples collected from the early 2010s to the late 2010s using T-cell receptor beta sequencing. The chain is assembled from TRBV29-1 and TRBJ2-2; 11 bases in the junction line up with TRBD2. Sequenced: tumor tissue. The receptor was isolated from a female donor with papillary thyroid cancer or a benign thyroid nodule (not recorded which). Some clones in this sample may be carry-over from other donors' samples. Read as DNA, the sequence is TGCAGCGTTCGCGGGACTAGCGGGAACACCGGGGAGCTGTTTTTT. Its coded protein is CSVRGTSGNTGELFF.